The TCR beta chain described here comes from a study of OX40 agonist ivuxolimab in advanced cancers. On the study more broadly: With a range of roughly 20 to 90, age averaged roughly 60 years, and nearly 85% were male. Two cutaneous melanoma patients and one hepatocellular carcinoma patient, three in all, had partial responses.

Notes on this clone: The antigen is not known.

Study conclusions and caveats: At 0.1 to 3.0 mg/kg and by week 6, clonal expansion occurred in CD4+ and CD8+ blood T cells.

V lost 3 bases and J 1 base, leaving 9 bases between the germline ends. This CDR3 has 13 amino acids. CDR1 and CDR2 (germline): SQVTM, ANQGSEA. Produced via immunoSEQ multiplex PCR; TCRdb's table is partial and in-frame only. Here the sample spans about 71,000 clones, around 80% being singletons. This sequence joins TRBV29-1 and TRBJ1-1; D gene unclear. The sample consisted of CD4+ or CD8+ T cells sorted from blood, taken in a trial of the OX40 agonist ivuxolimab. The sequence came from an adult with an advanced solid tumor such as melanoma, head and neck, liver or kidney cancer. Here the CDR3 DNA reads TGCAGCGTTGAGGCCAGGAGGAACACTGAAGCTTTCTTT. Its protein is CSVEARRNTEAFF. The full variable domain, in which reference TRBV29-1 and TRBJ1-1 provide the parts outside the CDR3, is SAVISQKPSRDICQRGTSLTIQCQVDSQVTMMFWYRQQPGQSLTLIATANQGSEATYESGFVIDKFPISRPNLTFSTLTVSNMSPEDSSIYLCSVEARRNTEAFFGQGTRLTVV.